This TCR beta chain is from a study of blood T cell repertoires in COVID-19. The ends were cut back, 8 bases at V and 5 bases at J, with 10 bases in the middle. The CDR3 has 12 amino acids. Assay: immunoSEQ multiplex PCR; the TCRdb copy retains only in-frame clones and omits some. Seen here are about 190,000 clones, 75% to 90% observed once, and the top ten hold 6.5% to 8.5%. Sequencing was done on a sample of peripheral blood. The chain links TRBV12-3 or TRBV12-4 to TRBJ1-5; tentative D call: TRBD1 (5 bases). The sequence came from a man aged 40-55 years with acute or convalescent COVID-19. The chain's CDR3 is CASSKGHQPQHF. The CDR3 bases are TGTGCCAGCTCGAAGGGGCATCAGCCCCAGCATTTT.